These 15 T cell receptor beta chains were all obtained from the same sample, sequenced in a study of blood T cells in healthy people across ages. With a J-beta primer mix and a sample-barcoded 5' primer, a second PCR ran about 6 to 11 cycles. Using its own MiXCR run on the 5' RACE reads, TCRdb lists one record per CDR3 protein. The sample includes 870,000 or so distinct CDR3 sequences, 29% seen only once; the top ten take 15% to 20%. The sequenced sample consisted of blood. The receptor set was obtained from a woman older than 75 in good health.

The rearrangement uses TRBV7-6 and TRBJ2-2; no clear D gene. Germline CDR1 SGHVS, CDR2 FNYEAQ. The length of the CDR3 is 14 residues. V was clipped by 4 bases and J by 6 bases, with 12 bases between them. For the CDR3, the DNA is TGTGCCAGCAGCTCCCCCCAGTCTCCCGGGGAGCTGTTTTTT. Translated, it gives CASSSPQSPGELFF.

Remarks on this clonotype: A read error may explain this, as a much larger clone is one base away. The rearrangement joins TRBV11-2 to TRBJ2-6; 7 nucleotides align to TRBD1. The CDR3 length is 18 residues. CDR1 is SGHAT, CDR2 FQNNGV, per germline. The CDR3 sequence: CASGQQGRLGIGANVPTF. In nucleotides, the CDR3 is TGTGCCAGCGGCCAACAGGGGCGCTTGGGAATTGGGGCCAACGTCCCGACTTTC.

A word on this clonotype: This may stem from a read error, because a much larger clone lies one nucleotide away. The rearrangement uses TRBV12-3 or TRBV12-4 and TRBJ2-1; D may be TRBD1 (5 bases). The length of the CDR3 is 10 residues. CDR3 sequence: CTSLLGVQFF. CDR3 DNA: TGTACCAGTTTATTAGGGGTGCAGTTCTTC.

The chain carries TRBV28 and TRBJ2-1; D is perhaps TRBD1 (6 bases). CDR1 is MDHEN, CDR2 SYDVKM, per germline. The germline V and J ends were trimmed by 5 bases and 3 bases, with 17 bases remaining between them. This CDR3 has 16 amino acids. CDR3 sequence reads: CASSTQGPSNYNEQFF. Written as DNA, the CDR3 is TGTGCCAGCAGTACCCAGGGGCCAAGCAACTACAATGAGCAGTTCTTC.

This clonotype was seen at least ten times. The J gene is TRBJ1-1, the V gene TRBV4-3; no reliable D call. The germline V gene encodes CDR1 LGHNA and CDR2 YSLEER. The CDR3 runs 14 residues. Deletions cut 8 bases from V and 2 bases from J, with 15 bases between. In nucleotides, the CDR3 is TGCGCCAGCCTGGATAGGCCGACAAACACTGAAGCTTTCTTT. Residues: CASLDRPTNTEAFF.

The rearrangement uses TRBV20-1 and TRBJ2-1, with unresolved D. The J call may be in error: the DNA end matches TRBJ2-7 better. The CDR3 is made up of 15 amino acids. Per the germline V gene, CDR1 is DFQATT and CDR2 is SNEGSKA (reference sequence). Here the CDR3 DNA reads TGCAGTGCTAGGTCAGGCAGGAGCTCCTACAATGAGCAGTACTTC. Amino acids: CSARSGRSSYNEQYF.

This clonotype occurred many times. The chain recombines TRBV20-1 with TRBJ2-5, with 8 bases lining up with TRBD2. The CDR3 is 18 amino acids. V lost 0 bases, J lost 2 bases, and 14 bases stayed unmatched. Germline V lookup: CDR1 DFQATT, CDR2 SNEGSKA (reference sequence). As DNA, the CDR3 is TGCAGTGCTAGAGATCCGGGCGGGGGGCCCAATTTTCAAGAGACCCAGTACTTC. This translates into CSARDPGGGPNFQETQYF.

This clonotype appeared many times. This chain links TRBV12-5 with TRBJ2-1; possible D gene TRBD1, 6 bases. Trimming stripped 1 base from V and 6 bases from J, with 10 bases between. Germline loops: CDR1 LGHNT, CDR2 FRNRAP. The CDR3 sequence is 14 residues long. CDR3: CASGLGIGGNEQFF. The CDR3 nucleotides read TGTGCTAGTGGTTTGGGGATAGGGGGCAATGAGCAGTTCTTC.

The chain employs TRBV3-1 and TRBJ2-4; 8 bases line up with TRBD2. The end of the DNA is better explained by TRBJ2-7, so the J call may be wrong. The germline V gene has CDR1 LGHDT and CDR2 YNNKEL (reference sequence). CDR3 length: 14 residues. CDR3 loop: CASSQDRGGYEQYF. As DNA, the CDR3 is TGTGCCAGCAGCCAAGACCGGGGGGGCTACGAGCAGTACTTC.

Comment on this clonotype: Being one base from a much bigger clone, this may be a read error. The chain combines TRBV7-2 with TRBJ1-2; 7 positions match TRBD1. Germline values: CDR1 SGHTA, CDR2 FQGNSA. The CDR3 is made up of 12 amino acids. The CDR3 here is CACSTREGAYTF. The CDR3 coding sequence is TGTGCCTGCAGCACCAGGGAGGGGGCGTACACCTTC.

The chain couples TRBV7-8 to TRBJ1-2, with 7 positions matching TRBD1. The CDR3 covers 15 residues. With 5 bases clipped from V and 4 bases from J, the junction kept 10 bases outside the gene matches. The germline CDR1 and CDR2 sequences are SGHVS and FQNEAQ. In DNA, the CDR3 is TGTGCCAGCAGCCCGTTAACAGGGGCGGGCTATGGCTACACCTTC. Encoded protein: CASSPLTGAGYGYTF.

This chain uses TRBV7-2 with TRBJ2-1; TRBD1 matches 7 bases. The J segment lost 5 bases and the V segment lost 3 bases, leaving 7 bases of the junction unmatched. The CDR3 runs 15 residues. Germline loops: CDR1 SGHTA, CDR2 FQGNSA. This CDR3 is CASSFDRASNNEQFF. The CDR3 nucleotides read TGTGCCAGCAGCTTTGACAGGGCATCTAACAATGAGCAGTTCTTC.

This clonotype was observed a single time. A much more abundant neighbour one base away suggests this may be a read error. V and J are TRBV9 and TRBJ2-1, with D possibly being TRBD1 or TRBD2 (5 bases each). Trimming pared 3 bases from V and 2 bases from J, leaving 12 bases between. The CDR3 loop spans 15 amino acids. Per the germline V gene, CDR1 is SGDLS and CDR2 is YYNGEE. This CDR3 is CASSAAGAAYNEQFF. CDR3 nucleotide sequence: TGTGCCAGCAGCGCAGCCGGGGCCGCCTACAATGAGCAGTTCTTC.

In this sample, this clonotype turned up a few times. The chain has TRBV7-2 and TRBJ2-3, with D perhaps matching TRBD1 (5 bases). CDR1 is SGHTA, CDR2 FQGNSA, per germline. V lost 6 bases to trimming and J lost 6 bases, with 13 bases between them. The length of the CDR3 is 13 residues. In DNA, the CDR3 is TGTGCCAGCAGAAGGCTCAGGGCGGATACGCAGTATTTT. It encodes CASRRLRADTQYF.

This clonotype was recorded at least ten times. The chain uses TRBV6-5 and TRBJ2-3; D remains ambiguous. Per the germline V gene, CDR1 is MNHEY and CDR2 is SVGAGI. V was shortened by 6 bases and J by 1 base, with 8 bases between the two germline ends. CDR3 length: 13 amino acids. CDR3 sequence: CASRYRRTDTQYF. The CDR3 region has the DNA TGTGCCAGCAGATACCGGCGCACAGATACGCAGTATTTT.